A selection of T cell receptor beta chains follows, all from one sample in a study of blood T cells in healthy people across ages. TCRdb reprocessed the 5' RACE reads with MiXCR, giving one entry per CDR3 protein. This table has some 750,000 distinct CDR3 sequences, over 20% appearing once. Sequences were obtained from blood. Receptors originate from a man in his 70s in good health. Both conserved end residues are part of each CDR3. A D gene is named only where the DNA matches it firmly. Size is stated for part of the rows, as once, few or many counts, or as a class when the clone is expanded.

TRBV28	-	11	few	TRBJ1-2	TGTGCCAGCATCAGTAACTATGGCTACACCTTC	CASISNYGYTF
TRBV24-1	-	14	few	TRBJ1-2	TGTGCCACCAGTGATTCTGGGGGGAACTATGGCTACACCTTC	CATSDSGGNYGYTF
TRBV29-1	-	11	few	TRBJ2-2	TGCAGCGCCATTCGGACTGGGGAGCTGTTTTTT	CSAIRTGELFF
TRBV11-2	-	14	-	TRBJ2-7	TGTGCCAGCAGCCCTGGTCCTACGCGTACAGGGCAGTACTTC	CASSPGPTRTGQYF
TRBV20-1	TRBD2	15	-	TRBJ2-3	TGCAGTGCTAGAGACCCAGCGGGGATGCCAGATACGCAGTATTTT	CSARDPAGMPDTQYF
TRBV6-2/TRBV6-3	-	15	-	TRBJ2-1	TGTGCCAGCAGCTACGGGGCTAGCTCCTACAATGAGCAGTTCTTC	CASSYGASSYNEQFF
TRBV14	TRBD2	17	-	TRBJ2-7	TGTGCCAGCAGCCAAGCCATGGGGAGGGACCCAACCTACGAGCAGTACTTC	CASSQAMGRDPTYEQYF
TRBV4-1	-	17	-	TRBJ1-6	TGCGCCAGCAGCCAAGAACGTGTGACAAGCGACAATTCACCCCTCCACTTT	CASSQERVTSDNSPLHF
TRBV7-2	TRBD1	13	few	TRBJ1-2	TGTGCCAGCAGGAGGGACAGGGTGGGTGGCTACACCTTC	CASRRDRVGGYTF
TRBV14	-	12	many	TRBJ1-2	TGTGCCAGCAGCCCGGAGCGAATTGGCTACACCTTC	CASSPERIGYTF
TRBV10-2	-	14	-	TRBJ1-1	TGCGCCAGCAGTCGGGACCGGAGGAACACTGAAGCTTTCTTT	CASSRDRRNTEAFF
TRBV7-3	-	13	-	TRBJ2-1	TGTGCCAGCAGCTTATCGGTGAAAGAAGAGCAGTTCTTC	CASSLSVKEEQFF
TRBV20-1	-	11	few	TRBJ2-5	TGCAGTGCCCCCCGAGTGGAGACCCAGTACTTC	CSAPRVETQYF
TRBV18	-	13	many	TRBJ2-5	TGTGCCAGCTCGCGGGGAAGACAAGAGACCCAGTACTTC	CASSRGRQETQYF
TRBV5-1	-	15	many	TRBJ2-3	TGCGCCAGCAGCTTGGAGGGTCGGTACGCAGATACGCAGTATTTT	CASSLEGRYADTQYF
TRBV20-1	-	11	few	TRBJ1-3	TGCAGTGCTAGTTTTGGAAACACCATATATTTT	CSASFGNTIYF
TRBV5-1	TRBD2	15	-	TRBJ2-3	TGCGCCAGCAGCTCTAGCGGGGGTGGGGCAGATACGCAGTATTTT	CASSSSGGGADTQYF
TRBV29-1	TRBD1	13	-	TRBJ1-2	TGCAGCGTCGTACAGGGGTTTGGCTATGGCTACACCTTC	CSVVQGFGYGYTF
TRBV12-3/TRBV12-4	TRBD2	15	many	TRBJ2-3	TGTGCCAGCAGTCTTAGCGGGAGCTACACAGATACGCAGTATTTT	CASSLSGSYTDTQYF
TRBV5-1	-	15	-	TRBJ2-5	TGCGCCAGCAGTTCGGGACCGAGAAACCAAGAGACCCAGTACTTC	CASSSGPRNQETQYF
TRBV2	TRBD2	20	-	TRBJ2-1	TGTGCCAGCAGTGAGTCTATTGGCAGGGGAGGAGCGGGAGGTGGCAATGAGCAGTTCTTC	CASSESIGRGGAGGGNEQFF
TRBV6-5	-	15	few	TRBJ2-7	TGTGCCAGCAGCCCCGATAGGACGGACTCCTACGAGCAGTACTTC	CASSPDRTDSYEQYF
TRBV6-5	-	11	many	TRBJ1-2	TGTGCCAGCAGCGCGGGGCGAGGCTACACCTTC	CASSAGRGYTF
TRBV6-1	-	14	once	TRBJ2-7	TGTGCCAGCAGTGGAGGGGGAACCTCCTACGAGCAGTACTTC	CASSGGGTSYEQYF
TRBV11-2	-	14	-	TRBJ1-5	TGTGCCAGCAGCTTGGTACCAATCAATCAGCCCCAGCATTTT	CASSLVPINQPQHF
TRBV6-5	-	15	few	TRBJ2-7	TGTGCCAGCAGTTATTATTCCGACAGCACCTACGAGCAGTACTTC	CASSYYSDSTYEQYF
TRBV20-1	TRBD1	15	once	TRBJ1-1	TGCAGTGCTAGAGAATGGACAGGGGGCAACACTGAAGCTTTCTTT	CSAREWTGGNTEAFF
TRBV12-3/TRBV12-4	-	15	-	TRBJ1-1	TGTGCCAGCAGTTTTTGGGGGGGTACGAACACTGAAGCTTTCTTT	CASSFWGGTNTEAFF
TRBV4-1	TRBD2	17	few	TRBJ2-1	TGCGCCAGCAGCCAAGTAATAGCGGGGGTCTTTTACAATGAGCAGTTCTTC	CASSQVIAGVFYNEQFF
TRBV6-5	TRBD2	13	-	TRBJ2-5	TGTGCCAGCAGGGGACTAGCGGGAGAGACCCAGTACTTC	CASRGLAGETQYF
TRBV27	-	10	-	TRBJ2-7	TGTGCCGGGTTGGGCTACGAGCAGTACTTC	CAGLGYEQYF
TRBV20-1	-	16	few	TRBJ2-3	TGCAGTGCTAGAGATCCTTGGTCATCCCGTACAGATACGCAGTATTTT	CSARDPWSSRTDTQYF
TRBV12-3/TRBV12-4	TRBD1	12	-	TRBJ2-3	TGTGCCAGCAGCAGGGGCGGGACAGGGACGTATTTT	CASSRGGTGTYF
TRBV14	-	16	-	TRBJ2-1	TGTGCCAGCAGCGATCGGGACACCCTCTCCTACAATGAGCAGTTCTTC	CASSDRDTLSYNEQFF
TRBV3-1	-	16	many	TRBJ2-3	TGTGCCAGCAGCCAAGATTACCGGGGGCTTGGAGATACGCAGTATTTT	CASSQDYRGLGDTQYF
TRBV7-3	-	14	-	TRBJ2-3	TGTGCCAGCAGTTTAACTCGGGAGACAGATACGCAGTATTTT	CASSLTRETDTQYF
TRBV24-1	TRBD1	18	-	TRBJ1-5	TGTGCCACCAGTGCTGGGCAGCAGGGGGAATACAGCAATCAGCCCCAGCATTTT	CATSAGQQGEYSNQPQHF
TRBV7-2	-	15	few	TRBJ1-1	TGTGCCAGCAGCTCCCGCCGGACGGAGAACACTGAAGCTTTCTTT	CASSSRRTENTEAFF
TRBV21-1	-	20	few	TRBJ1-1	TGTGCCAGCAGCATCCTACTCCGGGACGGACAGGGGCAGCGGGGGACTGAAGCTTTCTTT	CASSILLRDGQGQRGTEAFF
TRBV11-2	-	16	-	TRBJ2-3	TGTGCCAGCAGCTTGGGGCAGGGGCCCTTCACAGATACGCAGTATTTT	CASSLGQGPFTDTQYF